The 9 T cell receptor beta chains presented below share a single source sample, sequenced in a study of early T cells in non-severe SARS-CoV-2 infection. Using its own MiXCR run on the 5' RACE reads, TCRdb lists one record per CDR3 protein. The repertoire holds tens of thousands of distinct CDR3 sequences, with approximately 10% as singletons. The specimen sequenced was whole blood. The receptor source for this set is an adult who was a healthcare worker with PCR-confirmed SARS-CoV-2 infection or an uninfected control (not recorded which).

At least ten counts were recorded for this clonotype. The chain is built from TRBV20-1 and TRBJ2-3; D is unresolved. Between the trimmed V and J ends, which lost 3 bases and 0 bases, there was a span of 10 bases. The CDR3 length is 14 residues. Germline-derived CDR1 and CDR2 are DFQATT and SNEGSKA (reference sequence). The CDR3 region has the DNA TGCAGTGCTAGTTTTCCGACAAGCACAGATACGCAGTATTTT. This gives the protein CSASFPTSTDTQYF.

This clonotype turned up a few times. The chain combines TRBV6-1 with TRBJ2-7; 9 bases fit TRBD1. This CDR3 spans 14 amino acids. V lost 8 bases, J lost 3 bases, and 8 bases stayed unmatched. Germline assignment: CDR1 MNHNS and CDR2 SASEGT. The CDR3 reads CASEGQGIYYEQYF. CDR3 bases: TGTGCCAGCGAAGGACAGGGGATTTACTACGAGCAGTACTTC.

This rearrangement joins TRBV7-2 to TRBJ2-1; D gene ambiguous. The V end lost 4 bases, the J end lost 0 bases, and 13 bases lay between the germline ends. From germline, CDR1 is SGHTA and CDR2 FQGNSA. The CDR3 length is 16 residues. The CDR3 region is CASSSQTASSYNEQFF. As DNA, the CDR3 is TGTGCCAGCAGCTCGCAGACCGCCAGCTCCTACAATGAGCAGTTCTTC.

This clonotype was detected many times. The CDR3 nucleotides are TGTGCCAGCAGCCAAAGTAGCGAGCAGTACTTC. It yields the protein CASSQSSEQYF. The rearrangement links TRBV6-2 or TRBV6-3 to TRBJ2-7; D is uncertain. The CDR3 has 11 residues. In germline, CDR1 is MNHEY, CDR2 SVGEGT. Trimming shortened V by 6 bases and J by 6 bases, and 9 bases separated the two germline ends.

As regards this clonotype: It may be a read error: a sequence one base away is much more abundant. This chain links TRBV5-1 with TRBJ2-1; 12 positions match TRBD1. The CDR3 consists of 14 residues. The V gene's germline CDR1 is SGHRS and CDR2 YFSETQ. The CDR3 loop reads CTSSAGQGADEQFF. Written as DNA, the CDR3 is TGCACCAGCAGCGCGGGACAGGGGGCGGATGAGCAGTTCTTC.

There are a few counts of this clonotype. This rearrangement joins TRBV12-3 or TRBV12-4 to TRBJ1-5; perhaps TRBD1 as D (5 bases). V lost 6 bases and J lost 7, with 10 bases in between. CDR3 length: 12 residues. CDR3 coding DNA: TGTGCCAGCAGATCCGGGGGACAGCCCCAGCATTTT. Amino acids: CASRSGGQPQHF.

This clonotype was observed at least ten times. The CDR3 nucleotides read TGCGCCAGCAGCGTCAACCGGGACAGGGGCTCAAACACTGAAGCTTTCTTT. As protein: CASSVNRDRGSNTEAFF. J is TRBJ1-1 and V is TRBV23-1; TRBD1 matches 10 bases. TRBV23-1 has ORF status, its function being uncertain. Trimming removed 6 bases from V and 2 bases from J; junction bases left unmatched: 12. The CDR3 sequence is 17 residues long.

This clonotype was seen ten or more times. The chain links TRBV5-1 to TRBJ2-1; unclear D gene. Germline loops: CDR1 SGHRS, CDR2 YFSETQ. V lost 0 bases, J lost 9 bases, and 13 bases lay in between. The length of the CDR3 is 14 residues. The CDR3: CASSLEALQPEQFF. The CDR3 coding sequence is TGCGCCAGCAGCTTGGAAGCCTTACAGCCTGAGCAGTTCTTC. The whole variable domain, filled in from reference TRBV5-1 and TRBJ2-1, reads KAGVTQTPRYLIKTRGQQVTLSCSPISGHRSVSWYQQTPGQGLQFLFEYFSETQRNKGNFPGRFSGRQFSNSRSEMNVSTLELGDSALYLCASSLEALQPEQFFGPGTRLTVL.

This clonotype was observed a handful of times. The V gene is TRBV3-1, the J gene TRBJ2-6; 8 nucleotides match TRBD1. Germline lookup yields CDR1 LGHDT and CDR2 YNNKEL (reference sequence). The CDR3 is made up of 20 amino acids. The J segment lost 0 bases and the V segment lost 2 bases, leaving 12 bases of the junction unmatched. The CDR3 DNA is TGTGCCAGCAGCCAACGGGACAGGTCGATAGTGAGCTCTGGGGCCAACGTCCTGACTTTC. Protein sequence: CASSQRDRSIVSSGANVLTF.